This T cell receptor beta chain was documented in a study of OX40 agonist ivuxolimab in advanced cancers. Some background on the complete study: Ivuxolimab was an agonistic, fully human IgG2 monoclonal antibody directed against OX40 (CD134), a costimulatory receptor. Three dose-escalation patients achieved partial responses, one with hepatocellular carcinoma and two with cutaneous melanoma. Of the 52 patients in dose escalation, approximately 20 had hepatocellular carcinoma, roughly 15 had melanoma, 9 had renal cell carcinoma and 9 had head and neck cancer. The paper reports the monotherapy dose-escalation portion (N of about 54 patients) of the phase I ivuxolimab trial. Prior anti-PD-1, anti-PD-L1 or anti-CTLA-4 therapy was permitted, and 40% of dose-escalation patients had received checkpoint inhibitors. Intravenous ivuxolimab was administered to patients every 2 weeks at six dose levels: 0.01, 0.1, 0.3, 1.5, 3 and 10 mg/kg. The point of sequencing TCRbeta in the periphery was to test whether ivuxolimab changed TCR sequence diversity and drove clonal T-cell expansion. In the dose-escalation cohort, approximately 82% of patients were male, and the mean age was around 65 years with a range of roughly 20 to 85.

Genomic DNA was extracted from sorted cells for sequencing of the TCRbeta CDR3 region. The immunoSEQ Assay was used for sequencing of TCRbeta CDR3 regions. The clones in this table, taken by TCRdb from immuneACCESS, are in-frame only. Not every clone is retained; where verified, under half of the shortfall comes from an unresolved V gene, and the cause of the rest is unknown. In this sample the table shows roughly 100,000 clones, 70% to 85% of which occur a single time. The top ten constitute 3.8% of the sample. The trim is 5 bases for V and 3 bases for J, with a gap of 14 bases between the germline ends. As encoded in the germline V gene (reference sequence), CDR1 is MNHNY while CDR2 is SVGAGI. The CDR3 spans 14 residues, from the cysteine through the phenylalanine. The kept DNA is CDR3 alone, 42 bases in frame from the first base. The trial excluded patients who had a history of autoimmune disease or who were on systemic immunosuppression. In every dose cohort, peripheral blood was drawn for TCR sequencing at baseline, cycle 4 day 1, and cycle 7 day 1. Samples came from an open-label, multicenter, first-in-human phase I dose-escalation trial of ivuxolimab. Adults with locally advanced or metastatic melanoma, renal cell carcinoma, hepatocellular carcinoma or head and neck squamous cell carcinoma were enrolled in the trial. CD4+ and CD8+ T cells were sorted separately from peripheral blood before TCR sequencing.

What the study reported, not specific to this receptor: Partial responders in the 0.1-3.0 mg/kg groups had among the lowest normalized peripheral clonal expansion, especially among CD8+ T cells. At doses of 0.1 to 3.0 mg/kg, clonal expansion of both CD4+ and CD8+ T cells in blood was seen between baseline and week 6. After ivuxolimab, expanded clones were on average more numerous among CD8+ T cells than among CD4+ T cells. Low levels of normalized T-cell clonal expansion were also shown by some nonresponding patients. Antigen specificity was not determined for the clonally expanded peripheral T cells.

A note on this clone: Its antigen is currently not known. The record has no base qualities; no much larger clone is one base away.

The TCR was taken from an adult with an advanced solid tumor such as melanoma, head and neck, liver or kidney cancer. The material was CD4+ or CD8+ T cells sorted from blood, obtained in a trial of the OX40 agonist ivuxolimab. The sequence is built from TRBV6-6 and TRBJ2-7, and possibly TRBD2, on 5 matching bases. For the CDR3, the sequence is CASSNQRIYYEQYF. The base sequence is TGTGCCAGCAGTAACCAGCGGATATACTACGAGCAGTACTTC.